Listed here is a single TCR beta chain. The data were obtained in a study of identical twins. The CDR3 is 20 residues long. Trimming took 2 bases from V and 2 from J; bases not matched to a gene: 15. The germline CDR1 and CDR2 sequences are SGHAT and FQDESV (reference sequence). A universal primer binding site was introduced by template switching. The final cDNA contained unique molecular identifiers. MiXCR, applied by TCRdb to the 5' RACE reads, yields one record per CDR3 protein. The top ten clones hold about 1.5% of a sample with about 890,000 distinct CDR3 sequences, roughly an eighth of them seen once. These data also formed part of another study, on yellow fever vaccine responses in identical twins.

This rearrangement joins TRBV11-1 to TRBJ2-1; 10 bases map to TRBD2. The receptor was isolated from a woman aged 18 to 35 in good health. Sequencing was performed on PBMCs. The CDR3 DNA is TGTGCCAGCAGCTTACTGGTCAGGGGTCTAGCGGGAGTCCCCTACAATGAGCAGTTCTTC. Protein: CASSLLVRGLAGVPYNEQFF. The full variable domain, completed using reference TRBV11-1 and TRBJ2-1, is EAEVAQSPRYKITEKSQAVAFWCDPISGHATLYWYRQILGQGPELLVQFQDESVVDDSQLPKDRFSAERLKGVDSTLKIQPAELGDSAMYLCASSLLVRGLAGVPYNEQFFGPGTRLTVL.